This T cell receptor beta chain originates from a study of T cell responses to AZD1222 COVID-19 vaccine (dated by TCRdb to the early 2020s). At the level of the whole study: AZD1222 recipients given second doses at about 4 weeks or at about 12 weeks were pooled, since spike-specific TCR depth and breadth were not found to differ between the two schedules. TCR sequencing covered fewer than 250 trial participants: 207 given two doses of AZD1222 and approximately 26 given two doses of MenACWY control vaccine. Trial participants were enrolled by age into 18-55, 56-69 and 70-plus year subgroups, with approximately 160, 26 and 62 TCR-sequenced participants respectively.

The CDR3 regions of human TCRbeta chains were analyzed by immunosequencing. Regarding the original processing steps: TCRs in the repertoires were matched against a reference library of SARS-CoV-2-specific TCRs that had been generated with the MIRA antigen-specificity platform. Breadth was defined as the fraction of unique TCRs that were SARS-CoV-2-associated. Depth was defined as the fraction of total T cells that were SARS-CoV-2-associated. Using the MIRA data, each spike-specific TCR was mapped to the spike region that the TCR reacts to and placed in a CD4 or CD8 class. Log10-transformed breadth and depth values were compared by one-way ANOVA with Sidak's multiple comparisons tests. Drawn from immuneACCESS, this table holds only the in-frame rearrangements with V and J called that TCRdb kept. Clones are partly lost; checked studies trace under half to an unresolved V gene and leave the rest unexplained. V, J and clone size reflect that table, while D and trimming were determined from the DNA. The sample yields over 100,000 clones; roughly 87% were counted once. The top ten constitute approximately 5.2% of the sample.

General findings and caveats noted by the study authors: Conclusions about previously exposed vaccinees were limited because only a handful of AZD1222 recipients were SARS-CoV-2 seropositive at baseline. Participants were mostly white British, with more females than males. The authors suggested clonal diversity may have been underestimated. After two AZD1222 doses, both the breadth and the depth of spike-specific TCRs were significantly higher than at day 0 and than in MenACWY recipients. The whole spike protein was spanned by vaccine-associated CD4 TCRs, and dominant responses were seen in regions 160-218 and 743-854. Epitopes outside the regions mutated in the B.1.351 and B.1.1.7 variants were reportedly recognized by nearly half of the unique spike-specific TCRs. Because no day 14 peak-response samples were available, the repertoires could be characterized only after the peak T cell response. The 56-69-year group was small, and its depth increase did not reach significance, likely because of low power.

The sample holds one count of this clone. The antigen it binds to is not known. No base-level quality is on record; no much larger clone is a single base apart. The sample's time point label is to be understood as: baseline before first vaccination. The vaccinee samples were drawn from two UK trials, COV001 and COV002, one of which was a single-blind randomized controlled phase 2/3 trial testing AZD1222 (ChAdOx1 nCoV-19) in healthy adults. For TCRbeta chain sequencing, PBMC samples from trial participants were taken at day 0 and at day 28 after the second dose. This TCR derives from an adult in good health. The sequencing here drew on peripheral blood, taken on day 0 of AZD1222 vaccination.

The DNA sequence is given as TGTGCCAGCAGCCTGACTAGCGGTCAAGAGACCCAGTACTTC. It is translated as CASSLTSGQETQYF. The rearranged segments are TRBV7-9 and TRBJ2-5; TRBD2 aligns with 9 central bases. The germline V end is reduced by 5 bases and the J end by 2 bases; junction bases left unmatched: 3. Inclusive of the bounding cysteine and phenylalanine, the CDR3 is 14 residues long. Here the CDR3 DNA is all that survives: 42 bases in frame from base 1. The CDR1 and CDR2 encoded by the germline V gene (reference sequence) are SEHNR and FQNEAQ.